This T cell receptor beta chain was identified in a study of tumor-infiltrating lymphocytes in primary liver carcinoma. Background on the study: These patients were men and women whose ages were 30 to 69 years.

The ends lost 3 bases at V and 8 bases at J; junction bases unmatched: 10. The CDR3 spans 15 residues. Total RNA (roughly 530 ng) served as template for TCR beta cDNA synthesis primed by a constant-region primer. Slightly modified ARM-PCR, run as three nested multiplex PCR rounds, produced the TCR beta libraries. It was with TRBV1-TRBV30 forward primers and a C-beta reverse primer that the first two PCR rounds were run, at about 10 cycles each. A single record per CDR3 protein comes from TCRdb applying MiXCR to the multiplex PCR reads. The data hold 35,000 to 40,000 distinct CDR3 sequences, with around 75% observed a single time. This clonotype showed up just once. Co-extraction of both nucleic acids (RNA and DNA) used roughly 18-32 mg of unsorted bulk tissue. Surgeons treated the primary liver carcinoma of the patients by surgical resection. Those patients suffered from chronic HBV infection and were treatment-naive.

Sequenced material: tumor-adjacent normal liver tissue. J is TRBJ2-1 and V is TRBV12-3 or TRBV12-4; 7 bases map to TRBD2. The TCR comes from a man aged 40-50 years with primary liver carcinoma and hepatitis B virus infection. This CDR3 reads CASSLVGGGYDEQFF. The CDR3 DNA reads as TGTGCCAGCAGTTTGGTTGGCGGGGGATACGATGAGCAGTTCTTC.